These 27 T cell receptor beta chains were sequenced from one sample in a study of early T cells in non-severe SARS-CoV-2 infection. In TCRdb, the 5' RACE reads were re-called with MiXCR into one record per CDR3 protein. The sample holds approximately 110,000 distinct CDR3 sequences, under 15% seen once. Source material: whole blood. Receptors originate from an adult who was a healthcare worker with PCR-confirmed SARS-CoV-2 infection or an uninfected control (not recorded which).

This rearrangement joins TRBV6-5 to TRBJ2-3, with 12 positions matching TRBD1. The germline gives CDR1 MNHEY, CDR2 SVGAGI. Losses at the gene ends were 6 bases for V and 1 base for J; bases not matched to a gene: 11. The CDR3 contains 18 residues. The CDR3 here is CASRPGQGARVGTDTQYF. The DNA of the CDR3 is TGTGCCAGCAGACCGGGACAGGGGGCGCGCGTTGGCACAGATACGCAGTATTTT.

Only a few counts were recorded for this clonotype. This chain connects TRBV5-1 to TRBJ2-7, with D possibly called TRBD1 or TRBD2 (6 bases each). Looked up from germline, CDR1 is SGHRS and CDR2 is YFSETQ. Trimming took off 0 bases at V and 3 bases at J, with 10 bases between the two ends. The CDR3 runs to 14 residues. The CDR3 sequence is CASSLAGGNYEQYF. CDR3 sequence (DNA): TGCGCCAGCAGCTTGGCCGGGGGCAACTACGAGCAGTACTTC.

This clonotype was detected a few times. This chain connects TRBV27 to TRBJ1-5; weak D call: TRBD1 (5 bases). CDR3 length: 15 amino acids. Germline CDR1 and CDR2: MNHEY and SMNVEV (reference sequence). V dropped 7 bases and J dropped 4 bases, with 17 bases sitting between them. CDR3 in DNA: TGTGCCAGCAAACCTGGGACGCTGGGGAATCAGCCCCAGCATTTT. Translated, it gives CASKPGTLGNQPQHF.

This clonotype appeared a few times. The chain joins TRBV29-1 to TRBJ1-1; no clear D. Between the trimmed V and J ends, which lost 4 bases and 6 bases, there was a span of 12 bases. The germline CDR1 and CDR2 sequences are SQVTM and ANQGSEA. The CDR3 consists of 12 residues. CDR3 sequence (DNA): TGCAGCGTTGTACATTACCAACCTGAAGCTTTCTTT. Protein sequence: CSVVHYQPEAFF.

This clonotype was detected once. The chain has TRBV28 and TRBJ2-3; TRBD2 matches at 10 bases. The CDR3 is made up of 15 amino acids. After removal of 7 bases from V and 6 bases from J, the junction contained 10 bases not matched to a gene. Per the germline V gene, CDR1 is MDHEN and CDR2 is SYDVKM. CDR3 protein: CASTSAGGAGDTQYF. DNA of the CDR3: TGTGCCAGCACCTCAGCGGGGGGGGCAGGGGATACGCAGTATTTT. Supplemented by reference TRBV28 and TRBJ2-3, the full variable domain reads DVKVTQSSRYLVKRTGEKVFLECVQDMDHENMFWYRQDPGLGLRLIYFSYDVKMKEKGDIPEGYSVSREKKERFSLILESASTNQTSMYLCASTSAGGAGDTQYFGPGTRLTVL.

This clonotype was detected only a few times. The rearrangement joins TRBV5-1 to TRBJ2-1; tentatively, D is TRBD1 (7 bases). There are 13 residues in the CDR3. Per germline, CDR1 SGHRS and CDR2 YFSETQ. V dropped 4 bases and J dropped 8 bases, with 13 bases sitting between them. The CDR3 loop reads CASSLQGRYEQFF. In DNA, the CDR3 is TGCGCCAGCAGCCTACAGGGGAGGTATGAGCAGTTCTTC.

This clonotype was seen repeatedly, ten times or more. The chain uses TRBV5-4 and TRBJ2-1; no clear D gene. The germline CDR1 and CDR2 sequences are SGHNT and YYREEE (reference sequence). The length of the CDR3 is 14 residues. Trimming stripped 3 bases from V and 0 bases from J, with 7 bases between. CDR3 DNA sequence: TGTGCCAGCAGCTCGTGGGCCTCCTACAATGAGCAGTTCTTC. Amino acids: CASSSWASYNEQFF.

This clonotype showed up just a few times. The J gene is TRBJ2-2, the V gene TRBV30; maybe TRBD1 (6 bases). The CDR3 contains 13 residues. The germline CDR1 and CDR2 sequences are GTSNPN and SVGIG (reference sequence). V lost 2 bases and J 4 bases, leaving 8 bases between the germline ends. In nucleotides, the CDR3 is TGTGCCTGGAGTATAGGGGGCACCGGGGAGCTGTTTTTT. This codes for CAWSIGGTGELFF.

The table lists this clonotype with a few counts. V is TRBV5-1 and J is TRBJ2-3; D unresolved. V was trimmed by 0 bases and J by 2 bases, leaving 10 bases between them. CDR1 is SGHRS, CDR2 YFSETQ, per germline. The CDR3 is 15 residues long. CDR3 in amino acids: CASSLEPASTDTQYF. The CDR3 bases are TGCGCCAGCAGCTTGGAGCCGGCGTCCACAGATACGCAGTATTTT.

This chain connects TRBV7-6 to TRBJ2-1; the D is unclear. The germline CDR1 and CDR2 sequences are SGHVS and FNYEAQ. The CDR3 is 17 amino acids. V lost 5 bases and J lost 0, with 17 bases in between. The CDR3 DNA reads TGTGCCAGCAGCCCCAGGAGATCGGAGAGCTCCTACAATGAGCAGTTCTTC. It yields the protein CASSPRRSESSYNEQFF.

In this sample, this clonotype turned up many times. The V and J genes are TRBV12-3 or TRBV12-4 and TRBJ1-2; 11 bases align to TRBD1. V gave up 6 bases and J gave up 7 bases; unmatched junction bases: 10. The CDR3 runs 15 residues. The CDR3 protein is CASSSIGQGALGYTF. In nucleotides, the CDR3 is TGTGCCAGCAGCTCCATCGGACAGGGGGCGCTTGGCTACACCTTC.

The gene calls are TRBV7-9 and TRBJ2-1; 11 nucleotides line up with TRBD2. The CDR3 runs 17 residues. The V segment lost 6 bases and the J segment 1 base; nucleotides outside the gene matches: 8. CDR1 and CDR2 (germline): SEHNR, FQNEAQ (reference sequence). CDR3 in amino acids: CASRPGTSGLSYNEQFF. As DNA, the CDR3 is TGTGCCAGCAGGCCCGGGACTAGCGGACTATCCTACAATGAGCAGTTCTTC. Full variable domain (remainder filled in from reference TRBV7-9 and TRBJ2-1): DTGVSQNPRHKITKRGQNVTFRCDPISEHNRLYWYRQTLGQGPEFLTYFQNEAQLEKSRLLSDRFSAERPKGSFSTLEIQRTEQGDSAMYLCASRPGTSGLSYNEQFFGPGTRLTVL.

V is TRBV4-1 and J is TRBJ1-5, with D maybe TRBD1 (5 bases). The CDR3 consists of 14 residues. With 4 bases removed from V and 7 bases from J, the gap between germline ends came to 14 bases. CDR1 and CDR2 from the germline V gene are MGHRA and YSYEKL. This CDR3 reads CASSPVPGDQPQHF. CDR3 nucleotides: TGCGCCAGCAGCCCGGTTCCCGGGGACCAGCCCCAGCATTTT.

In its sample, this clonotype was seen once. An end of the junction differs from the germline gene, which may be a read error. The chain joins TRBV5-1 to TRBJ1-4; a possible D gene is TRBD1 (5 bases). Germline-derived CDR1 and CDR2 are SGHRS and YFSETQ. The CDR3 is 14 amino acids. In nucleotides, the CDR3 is TGCGCCAGCAGCAACCGGGACTCCAATGAAAAACTGTCTTTT. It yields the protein CASSNRDSNEKLSF.

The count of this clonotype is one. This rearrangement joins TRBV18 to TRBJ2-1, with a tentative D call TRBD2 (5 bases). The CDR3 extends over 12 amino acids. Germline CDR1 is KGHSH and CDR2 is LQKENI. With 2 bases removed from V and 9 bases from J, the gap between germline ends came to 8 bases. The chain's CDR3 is CASSPMEAEQFF. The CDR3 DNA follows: TGTGCCAGCTCACCAATGGAGGCTGAGCAGTTCTTC.

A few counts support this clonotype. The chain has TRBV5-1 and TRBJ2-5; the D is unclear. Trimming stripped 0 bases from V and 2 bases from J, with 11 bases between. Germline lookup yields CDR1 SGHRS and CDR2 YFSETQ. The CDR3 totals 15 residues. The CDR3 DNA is TGCGCCAGCAGCTTGGACGCTATCCCTCAAGAGACCCAGTACTTC. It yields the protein CASSLDAIPQETQYF.

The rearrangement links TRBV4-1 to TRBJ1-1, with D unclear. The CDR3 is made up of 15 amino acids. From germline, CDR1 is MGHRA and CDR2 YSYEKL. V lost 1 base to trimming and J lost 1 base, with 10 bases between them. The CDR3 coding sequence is TGCGCCAGCAGCCAAGGCCAGACACAGAACACTGAAGCTTTCTTT. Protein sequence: CASSQGQTQNTEAFF.

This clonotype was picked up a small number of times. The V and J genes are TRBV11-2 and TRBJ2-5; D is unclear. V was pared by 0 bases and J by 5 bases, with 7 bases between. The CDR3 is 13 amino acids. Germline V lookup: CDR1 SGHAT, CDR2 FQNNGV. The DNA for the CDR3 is TGTGCCAGCAGCTTAGATCTACTCGAGACCCAGTACTTC. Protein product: CASSLDLLETQYF. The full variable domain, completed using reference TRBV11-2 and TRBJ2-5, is EAGVAQSPRYKIIEKRQSVAFWCNPISGHATLYWYQQILGQGPKLLIQFQNNGVVDDSQLPKDRFSAERLKGVDSTLKIQPAKLEDSAVYLCASSLDLLETQYFGPGTRLLVL.

The CDR3 spells CASSQQGAIENTIYF. DNA for the CDR3: TGTGCCAGCAGCCAACAGGGGGCTATTGAAAACACCATATATTTT. The rearrangement uses TRBV4-2 and TRBJ1-3; 8 bases map to TRBD1. With V trimmed by 2 bases and J by 6 bases, 6 bases remained unmatched. CDR1 is LGHNA, CDR2 YNFKEQ, per germline. CDR3 length: 15 residues.

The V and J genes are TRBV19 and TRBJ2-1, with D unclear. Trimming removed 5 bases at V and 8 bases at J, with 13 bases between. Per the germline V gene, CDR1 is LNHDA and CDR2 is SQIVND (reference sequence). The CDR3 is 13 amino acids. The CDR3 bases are TGTGCCAGTAGTTCTGACTGGTACGATGAGCAGTTCTTC. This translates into CASSSDWYDEQFF.

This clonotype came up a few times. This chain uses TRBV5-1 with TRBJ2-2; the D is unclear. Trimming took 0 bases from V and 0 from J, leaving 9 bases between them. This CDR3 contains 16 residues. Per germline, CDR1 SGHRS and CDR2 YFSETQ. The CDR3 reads CASSLERQSNTGELFF. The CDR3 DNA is TGCGCCAGCAGCTTGGAGCGCCAGTCGAACACCGGGGAGCTGTTTTTT.

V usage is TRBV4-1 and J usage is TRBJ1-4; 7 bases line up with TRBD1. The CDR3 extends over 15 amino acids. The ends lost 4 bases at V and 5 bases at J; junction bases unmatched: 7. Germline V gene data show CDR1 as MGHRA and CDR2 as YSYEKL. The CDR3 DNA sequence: TGCGCCAGCAGCCCGCTAGGGGGCTGGAATGAAAAACTGTTTTTT. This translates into CASSPLGGWNEKLFF.

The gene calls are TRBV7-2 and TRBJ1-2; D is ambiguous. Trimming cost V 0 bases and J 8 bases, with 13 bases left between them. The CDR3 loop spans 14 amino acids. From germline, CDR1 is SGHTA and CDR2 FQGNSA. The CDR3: CASSLASRPEGYTF. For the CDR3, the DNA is TGTGCCAGCAGCTTAGCGTCTCGGCCAGAAGGCTACACCTTC.

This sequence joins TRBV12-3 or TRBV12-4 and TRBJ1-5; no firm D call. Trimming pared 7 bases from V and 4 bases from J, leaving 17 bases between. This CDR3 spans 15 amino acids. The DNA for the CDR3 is TGTGCCAGCACCTTGGGTGGAAGTTTGAATCAGCCCCAGCATTTT. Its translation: CASTLGGSLNQPQHF.

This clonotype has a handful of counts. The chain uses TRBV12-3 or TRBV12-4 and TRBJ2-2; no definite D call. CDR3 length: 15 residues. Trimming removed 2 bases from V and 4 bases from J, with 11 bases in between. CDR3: CASSLIHSLTGELFF. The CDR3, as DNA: TGTGCCAGCAGTTTAATCCACTCCCTCACCGGGGAGCTGTTTTTT.

The CDR3 loop reads CSATDGEDTQYF. CDR3 DNA sequence: TGCAGCGCTACGGACGGTGAGGATACGCAGTATTTT. This chain links TRBV29-1 with TRBJ2-3; D call uncertain. Trimming pared 7 bases from V and 6 bases from J, leaving 14 bases between. CDR3 length: 12 residues. CDR1 is SQVTM, CDR2 ANQGSEA, per germline.

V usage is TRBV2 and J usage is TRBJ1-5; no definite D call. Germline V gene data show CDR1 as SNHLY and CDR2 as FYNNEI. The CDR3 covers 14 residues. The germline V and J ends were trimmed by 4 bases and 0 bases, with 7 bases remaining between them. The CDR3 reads CASSGTLSNQPQHF. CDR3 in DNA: TGTGCCAGCAGTGGGACCCTTAGCAATCAGCCCCAGCATTTT.